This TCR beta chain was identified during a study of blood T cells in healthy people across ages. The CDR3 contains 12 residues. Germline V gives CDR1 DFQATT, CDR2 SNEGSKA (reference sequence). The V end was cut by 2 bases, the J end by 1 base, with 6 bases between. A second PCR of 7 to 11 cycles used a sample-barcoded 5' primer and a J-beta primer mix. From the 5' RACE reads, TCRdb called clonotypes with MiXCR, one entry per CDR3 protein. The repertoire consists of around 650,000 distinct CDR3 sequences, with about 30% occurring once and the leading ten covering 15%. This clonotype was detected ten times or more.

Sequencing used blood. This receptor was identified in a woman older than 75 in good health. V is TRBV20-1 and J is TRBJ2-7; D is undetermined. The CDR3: CSARTASYEQYF. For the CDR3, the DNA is TGCAGTGCTAGAACAGCTTCCTACGAGCAGTACTTC.